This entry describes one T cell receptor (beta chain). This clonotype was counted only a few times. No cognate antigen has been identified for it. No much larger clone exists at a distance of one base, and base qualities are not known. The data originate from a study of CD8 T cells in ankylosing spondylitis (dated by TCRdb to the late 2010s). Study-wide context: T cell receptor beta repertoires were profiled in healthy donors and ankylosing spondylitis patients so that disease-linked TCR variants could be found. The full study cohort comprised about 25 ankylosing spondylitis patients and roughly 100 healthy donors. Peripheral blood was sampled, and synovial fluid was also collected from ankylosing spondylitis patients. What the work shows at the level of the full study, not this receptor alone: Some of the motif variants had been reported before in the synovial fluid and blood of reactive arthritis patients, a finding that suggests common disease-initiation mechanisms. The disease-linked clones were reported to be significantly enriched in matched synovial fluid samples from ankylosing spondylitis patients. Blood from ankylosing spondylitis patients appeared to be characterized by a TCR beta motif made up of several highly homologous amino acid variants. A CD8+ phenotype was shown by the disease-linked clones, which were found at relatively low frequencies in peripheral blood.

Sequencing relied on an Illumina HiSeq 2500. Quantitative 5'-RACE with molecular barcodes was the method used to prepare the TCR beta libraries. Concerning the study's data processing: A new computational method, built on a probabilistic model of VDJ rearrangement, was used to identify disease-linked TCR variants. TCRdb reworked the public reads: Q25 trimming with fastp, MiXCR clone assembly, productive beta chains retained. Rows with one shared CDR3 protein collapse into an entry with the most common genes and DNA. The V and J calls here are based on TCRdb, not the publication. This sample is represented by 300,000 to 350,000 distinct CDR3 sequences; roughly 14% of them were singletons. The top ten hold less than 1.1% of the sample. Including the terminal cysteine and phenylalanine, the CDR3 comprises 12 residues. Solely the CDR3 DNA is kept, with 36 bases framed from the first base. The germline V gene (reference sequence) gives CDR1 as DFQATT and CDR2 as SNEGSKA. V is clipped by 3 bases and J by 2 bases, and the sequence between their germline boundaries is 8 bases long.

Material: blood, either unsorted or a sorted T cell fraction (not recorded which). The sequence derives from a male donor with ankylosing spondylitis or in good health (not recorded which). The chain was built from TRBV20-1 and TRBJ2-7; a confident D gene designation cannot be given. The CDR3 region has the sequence CSASPSAYEQYF. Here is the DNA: TGCAGTGCTAGCCCCAGTGCCTACGAGCAGTACTTC.